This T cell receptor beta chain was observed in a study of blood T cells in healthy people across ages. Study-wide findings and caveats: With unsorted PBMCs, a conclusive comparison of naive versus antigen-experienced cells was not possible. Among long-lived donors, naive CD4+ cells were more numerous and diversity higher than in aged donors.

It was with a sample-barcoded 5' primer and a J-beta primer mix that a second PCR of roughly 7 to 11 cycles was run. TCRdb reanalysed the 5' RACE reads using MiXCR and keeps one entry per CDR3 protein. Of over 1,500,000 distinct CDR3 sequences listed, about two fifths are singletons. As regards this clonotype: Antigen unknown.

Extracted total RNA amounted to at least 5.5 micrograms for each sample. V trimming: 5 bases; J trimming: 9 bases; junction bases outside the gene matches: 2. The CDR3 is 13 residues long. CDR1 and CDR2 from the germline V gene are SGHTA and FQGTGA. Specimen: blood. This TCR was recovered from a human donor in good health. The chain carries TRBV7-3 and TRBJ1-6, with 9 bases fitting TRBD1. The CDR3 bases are TGTGCCAGCAGCCGGGACAGGGTTTCACCCCTCCACTTT. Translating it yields CASSRDRVSPLHF.